Reported below is one TCR beta chain. Its cognate antigen is unknown. PBMCs were obtained from roughly 9.5 ml of fresh peripheral blood. The sample is drawn from a study of Graves' ophthalmopathy and Graves' hyperthyroidism. Beta-chain TCR CDR3 regions were amplified from RNA transcripts. Second-round multiplex PCR came after first-round RT-PCR with HTBI primers. TCRdb re-called the multiplex PCR reads with MiXCR, one entry per CDR3 protein. The sample records roughly 400,000 distinct CDR3 sequences, about a sixth being singletons. CDR1 and CDR2 from the germline V gene are SGHAT and FQDESV (reference sequence). Trimming shortened V by 4 bases and J by 0 bases, and 18 bases separated the two germline ends. The CDR3 runs 17 residues. Notes on the study in general: The authors also found most expanded thyroid clonotypes above 0.001 frequency in blood.

The receptor was isolated from an adult woman with stable Graves' hyperthyroidism. The sample taken for sequencing was peripheral blood. This chain uses TRBV11-1 with TRBJ1-1, with D maybe TRBD1 (5 bases). The CDR3 DNA is TGTGCCAGCAGCTCAAAGGTAGAGGACATAATGAACACTGAAGCTTTCTTT. Its translation: CASSSKVEDIMNTEAFF.